The source of this T cell receptor beta chain is a study of radiotherapy plus CTLA-4 blockade in lung cancer. At the level of the study: Among all patients, roughly 19% showed objective responses, while approximately 30% had disease control. The study's findings and limits: The best prediction of response reportedly came from early blood T cell clone dynamics, with interferon-beta. Radiotherapy plus ipilimumab was followed by expansion in blood of tumor-derived TCR clones.

Using immunoSEQ multiplex PCR, the repertoire was profiled, and TCRdb retains in-frame clones only, with some absent. This sample has approximately 83,000 clones, with about 79% found just once. Worth noting for this clone: Its antigen is unknown.

Treatment of patients with chemo-refractory metastatic non-small-cell lung cancer consisted of focal radiation plus CTLA-4 blockade with ipilimumab. The receptor's source is a human donor with non-small cell lung cancer who had a partial response to radiotherapy plus ipilimumab. Some clones in this sample may be carry-over from other donors' samples. The specimen was peripheral blood, collected from a patient treated with radiotherapy plus ipilimumab.

The CDR3 loop reads CASRPQGQSGNTIYF. CDR3 DNA sequence: TGTGCCAGCAGACCCCAGGGACAGTCTGGAAACACCATATATTTT. The chain recombines TRBV28 with TRBJ1-3; 7 bases map to TRBD1. Germline values: CDR1 MDHEN, CDR2 SYDVKM. The CDR3 covers 15 residues. V was clipped by 6 bases and J by 1 base; unmatched bases: 6. The full variable domain, with the rest looked up from reference TRBV28 and TRBJ1-3, is DVKVTQSSRYLVKRTGEKVFLECVQDMDHENMFWYRQDPGLGLRLIYFSYDVKMKEKGDIPEGYSVSREKKERFSLILESASTNQTSMYLCASRPQGQSGNTIYFGEGSWLTVV.